The TCR beta chain described here comes from a study of T cells after yellow fever vaccination. Trimming removed 4 bases at V and 4 bases at J, with 13 bases between. From germline, CDR1 is DFQATT and CDR2 SNEGSKA (reference sequence). This CDR3 spans 13 amino acids. They built TCR cDNA with 5'RACE template switching, a step that put in a universal primer site and UMIs. TCRdb passed the 5' RACE reads through MiXCR, listing each CDR3 protein once. The sample has 500,000 to 650,000 distinct CDR3 sequences; approximately 12% are singletons. V and J are TRBV20-1 and TRBJ2-5; TRBD2 might be the D (5 bases). The specimen comprised PBMCs, sampled on the day of the yellow fever booster vaccination. This clonotype was sampled from a man under 40 who received the YFV17D yellow fever vaccine. The CDR3 region is CSAIEGDRETQYF. The CDR3 DNA reads as TGCAGTGCTATTGAGGGTGATCGAGAGACCCAGTACTTC.